This T cell receptor (beta chain) was found in a study of blood T cells in healthy people across ages. A sample-barcoded 5' primer and a J-beta primer mix were used in a second PCR of about 7 to 12 cycles. TCRdb reanalysed the 5' RACE reads using MiXCR and keeps one entry per CDR3 protein. This table has about 640,000 distinct CDR3 sequences, around 31% appearing once. The sample comprised blood. The receptor's source is a woman of 80 years or more in good health.

CDR3 nucleotide sequence: TGTGCCAGCAGCGTACGGGACACACAAGAGACCCAGTACTTC. Encoded protein: CASSVRDTQETQYF. This rearrangement joins TRBV9 to TRBJ2-5; D is perhaps TRBD1 (6 bases). Looked up from germline, CDR1 is SGDLS and CDR2 is YYNGEE. With 1 base removed from V and 2 bases from J, the gap between germline ends came to 9 bases. The CDR3 is 14 amino acids. Full variable domain (rest looked up from reference TRBV9 and TRBJ2-5): DSGVTQTPKHLITATGQRVTLRCSPRSGDLSVYWYQQSLDQGLQFLIQYYNGEERAKGNILERFSAQQFPDLHSELNLSSLELGDSALYFCASSVRDTQETQYFGPGTRLLVL.